Following are 4 T cell receptor beta chains from one sample sequenced in a study of post-analysis software for immune sequencing data (dated by TCRdb to about 2015). Results and caveats for the whole study, not just this receptor: Patients showed significantly higher frequencies than controls for roughly five TRBV segments, among them TRBV5-6, TRBV5-1 and TRBV20-1.

The method behind the library was PCR. Instrument on record: Illumina HiSeq 2500. To reduce PCR and sequencing biases, unique molecular identifiers were incorporated into the TCR beta cDNA libraries. In TCRdb, the public reads were trimmed at Q25 with fastp and aligned with MiXCR, with productive beta chains retained. Records with the same CDR3 protein are collapsed into one entry carrying the most frequent genes and DNA. The sample includes 650,000 to 850,000 distinct CDR3 sequences, with 53% observed a single time. The ten biggest clones cover approximately 4.5% of the sample. Antigens of these TCRs are unknown. Sequencing was performed on blood. These receptors were collected from a girl aged 10 to 17 with multiple sclerosis.

V is TRBV29-1 and J is TRBJ2-5; tentatively, D is TRBD1 (5 bases). CDR3 length: 13 residues. The V gene's germline CDR1 is SQVTM and CDR2 ANQGSEA. Trimming left V 5 bases short and J 1 base short, with 11 bases between. Here the CDR3 reads CSVQKDSQETQYF. CDR3 sequence (DNA): TGCAGCGTTCAAAAAGACAGCCAAGAGACCCAGTACTTC.

This clonotype was seen only a few times. The rearrangement uses TRBV27 and TRBJ1-5; tentatively, D is TRBD1 (6 bases). Trimming shortened V by 0 bases and J by 2 bases, and 11 bases separated the two germline ends. This CDR3 has 16 residues. CDR1 is MNHEY, CDR2 SMNVEV, per germline (reference sequence). CDR3: CASSLSGRGGNQPQHF. The CDR3 coding sequence is TGTGCCAGCAGTTTATCGGGCAGGGGAGGCAATCAGCCCCAGCATTTT.

The CDR3 region has the DNA TGTGCCAGCAGCCAAGTGGGCTCTGGTGAGCAGTTCTTC. It codes for CASSQVGSGEQFF. V and J are TRBV3-1 and TRBJ2-1; no firm D call. The V gene's germline CDR1 is LGHDT and CDR2 YNNKEL (reference sequence). The CDR3 sequence is 13 residues long. Deletions cut 1 base from V and 9 bases from J, with 10 bases between.

This chain uses TRBV15 with TRBJ2-7; D uncertain. Germline loops: CDR1 LNHNV, CDR2 YYDKDF (reference sequence). Between the trimmed V and J ends, which lost 9 bases and 0 bases, there was a span of 12 bases. This CDR3 spans 13 amino acids. The CDR3 reads CATGPRASYEQYF. CDR3 nucleotide sequence: TGTGCCACTGGACCCCGCGCCTCCTACGAGCAGTACTTC.